Shown below are 19 T cell receptor beta chains from a single sample sequenced in a study of blood T cell repertoires in COVID-19. The table came from immunoSEQ multiplex PCR; TCRdb's copy has only in-frame clones and leaves some out. Here the sample spans some 24,000 clones, 80% to 90% being singletons. The sequencing input was peripheral blood. The receptor set was obtained from a man between 65 and 85 years old with acute or convalescent COVID-19.

The chain joins TRBV6-1 to TRBJ2-7; 9 bases align to TRBD2. The V gene end was trimmed by 0 bases and the J gene end by 7 bases; junction bases not matched to a gene: 4. Germline CDR1 is MNHNS and CDR2 is SASEGT. This CDR3 has 14 residues. CDR3 protein: CASSEARGGLEQYF. CDR3 DNA: TGTGCCAGCAGTGAAGCGCGGGGGGGGCTGGAGCAGTACTTC.

This chain uses TRBV7-7 with TRBJ2-5; tentatively, D is TRBD2 (6 bases). This CDR3 has 15 amino acids. Germline V gene sequence: CDR1 SSHAT, CDR2 FNYEAQ (reference sequence). The V and J ends lost 4 bases and 1 base respectively, with 13 bases between them. The CDR3 loop is CASSWGTGVQETQYF. For the CDR3, the DNA is TGTGCCAGCAGCTGGGGGACGGGGGTCCAAGAGACCCAGTACTTC.

The DNA for the CDR3 is TGCAGCGTAGATTACAGGGGGGGCACTGAAGCTTTCTTT. Translated: CSVDYRGGTEAFF. J is TRBJ1-1 and V is TRBV29-1; 8 bases line up with TRBD1. The germline gives CDR1 SQVTM, CDR2 ANQGSEA. The junction had 7 bases not matched to a gene; V was cut back by 6 bases and J by 4 bases. The CDR3 loop spans 13 amino acids.

V is TRBV28 and J is TRBJ1-5; D ambiguous. The CDR3 has 12 amino acids. Germline CDR1 and CDR2: MDHEN and SYDVKM. Trimming pared 3 bases from V and 3 bases from J, leaving 3 bases between. CDR3 coding DNA: TGTGCCAGCAGTTTCCTCAATCAGCCCCAGCATTTT. This encodes CASSFLNQPQHF.

V and J are TRBV10-1 and TRBJ1-4, with TRBD1 matching over 9 bases. With V trimmed by 4 bases and J by 3 bases, 9 bases remained unmatched. This CDR3 spans 17 amino acids. CDR1 is WNHNN and CDR2 is SYGVQD in the germline V gene (reference sequence). The CDR3 DNA reads as TGCGCCAGCAGTGTCCGCGACAGGGGGGGAGCTAATGAAAAACTGTTTTTT. It codes for CASSVRDRGGANEKLFF.

The CDR3 nucleotides are TGTGCCAGCAGTGAAGGTCTGGACAGGGTCAACTATGGCTACACCTTC. Amino acid sequence: CASSEGLDRVNYGYTF. This chain uses TRBV6-1 with TRBJ1-2; TRBD1 matches at 8 bases. V trimming: 1 base; J trimming: 2 bases; junction bases outside the gene matches: 6. This CDR3 has 16 residues. Per germline, CDR1 MNHNS and CDR2 SASEGT.

The genes are TRBV18 and TRBJ2-7; 13 nucleotides agree with TRBD2. After removal of 5 bases from V and 2 bases from J, the junction contained 9 bases not matched to a gene. Germline assignment: CDR1 KGHSH and CDR2 LQKENI. This CDR3 region has 17 residues. For the CDR3, the DNA is TGTGCCAGCTCAAAGGGAACCGGGACTAGCGGGACCTACGAGCAGTACTTC. It codes for CASSKGTGTSGTYEQYF.

J is TRBJ1-5 and V is TRBV5-6; 8 bases are a match to TRBD1. Germline V gene lookup returns CDR1 SGHDT and CDR2 YYEEEE. Trimming at V came to 1 base and at J to 4 bases, leaving 7 bases not matched to a gene. The CDR3 length is 16 residues. CDR3 residues: CASSLRYRGGNQPQHF. The DNA for the CDR3 is TGTGCCAGCAGCTTGAGATACAGGGGGGGAAATCAGCCCCAGCATTTT. The complete variable domain, with remaining parts taken from reference TRBV5-6 and TRBJ1-5, reads DAGVTQSPTHLIKTRGQQVTLRCSPKSGHDTVSWYQQALGQGPQFIFQYYEEEERQRGNFPDRFSGHQFPNYSSELNVNALLLGDSALYLCASSLRYRGGNQPQHFGDGTRLSIL.

The V gene is TRBV28, the J gene TRBJ2-2; 12 nucleotides agree with TRBD2. V shed 6 bases, J shed 8 bases, and the junction held 22 bases outside the gene matches. The length of the CDR3 is 20 residues. The V gene's germline CDR1 is MDHEN and CDR2 SYDVKM. The CDR3 nucleotides are TGTGCCAGCAGCCCGCGGACAGGGGCTAGCGGGAGGGCCGGGTATGGGGAGCTGTTTTTT. This gives the protein CASSPRTGASGRAGYGELFF.

The rearrangement uses TRBV5-1 and TRBJ1-1; D not resolved. The CDR3 length is 14 residues. Germline assignment: CDR1 SGHRS and CDR2 YFSETQ. V lost 0 bases and J lost 6, with 12 bases in between. The CDR3 nucleotides read TGCGCCAGCAGCTTGGGCGGGAATCCTGCTGAAGCTTTCTTT. It encodes CASSLGGNPAEAFF.

The chain joins TRBV19 to TRBJ1-6, with 7 bases matching TRBD1. J lost 7 bases, V lost 5 bases, and 5 bases had no gene match. CDR3 length: 14 amino acids. Per germline, CDR1 LNHDA and CDR2 SQIVND (reference sequence). The CDR3 DNA is TGTGCCAGTAGTTGGGGACAGCAAAATTCACCCCTCCACTTT. It is translated as CASSWGQQNSPLHF.

The rearrangement links TRBV5-1 to TRBJ1-4; the match to TRBD1 covers 8 bases. This CDR3 comprises 14 residues. Germline lookup yields CDR1 SGHRS and CDR2 YFSETQ. J gave up 7 bases and V 2 bases, and 4 bases lay outside the gene matches. This CDR3 is CASSFDRGGEKLFF. In nucleotides, the CDR3 is TGCGCCAGCAGCTTCGACAGGGGAGGTGAAAAACTGTTTTTT.

This sequence joins TRBV5-5 and TRBJ1-6; 8 bases are a match to TRBD1. V shed 4 bases, J shed 5 bases, and the junction held 8 bases outside the gene matches. The germline CDR1 and CDR2 sequences are SGHKS and YYEKEE (reference sequence). The CDR3 consists of 16 residues. CDR3 in amino acids: CASSGTTGGNNSPLHF. CDR3 coding DNA: TGTGCCAGCAGCGGCACAACAGGGGGTAATAATTCACCCCTCCACTTT.

V is TRBV7-2 and J is TRBJ1-2, with 7 bases aligning to TRBD1. The ends lost 4 bases at V and 6 bases at J; junction bases unmatched: 8. The CDR3 loop spans 14 amino acids. Germline V gene lookup returns CDR1 SGHTA and CDR2 FQGNSA. The CDR3 nucleotides read TGTGCCAGCAGCTCCCGACAGGGCGAAAATGGCTACACCTTC. It yields the protein CASSSRQGENGYTF.

The chain is built from TRBV21-1 and TRBJ1-4; the table assigns TRBD1, which was not confirmed against the DNA. TRBV21-1 is noted as a pseudogene. The CDR3 consists of 15 residues. As DNA, the CDR3 is TGTGCCAGCAGCAAAGGTTCAGGGGATGGCGAAAAACTGTTTTTT. Encoded protein: CASSKGSGDGEKLFF.

V usage is TRBV7-9 and J usage is TRBJ2-4, with 10 positions matching TRBD2. The CDR3 has 16 residues. From germline, CDR1 is SEHNR and CDR2 FQNEAQ (reference sequence). With 1 base clipped from V and 7 bases from J, the junction kept 7 bases outside the gene matches. The CDR3 nucleotides are TGTGCCAGCAGCTTAGGGTTCGGGACTAGCGATAACATTCAGTACTTC. Protein product: CASSLGFGTSDNIQYF.

The chain carries TRBV10-3 and TRBJ1-6; 7 bases match TRBD1. The ends lost 2 bases at V and 10 bases at J; junction bases unmatched: 8. The CDR3 contains 15 residues. The germline V gene has CDR1 ENHRY and CDR2 SYGVKD. The CDR3 spells CAISEVTGPPSPLHF. CDR3 sequence (DNA): TGTGCCATCAGTGAGGTGACAGGGCCGCCCTCACCCCTCCACTTT.

This chain connects TRBV7-7 to TRBJ2-5; 7 positions match TRBD2. The CDR3 is made up of 16 amino acids. V lost 5 bases, J lost 2 bases, and 11 bases stayed unmatched. The V gene's germline CDR1 is SSHAT and CDR2 FNYEAQ (reference sequence). The CDR3 loop reads CASSPDRLGLQETQYF. The CDR3 DNA sequence: TGTGCCAGCAGCCCTGACCGACTGGGACTACAAGAGACCCAGTACTTC.

This chain links TRBV19 with TRBJ2-3; 8 positions match TRBD2. Germline V gene sequence: CDR1 LNHDA, CDR2 SQIVND (reference sequence). Trimming cost V 9 bases and J 2 bases; bases outside gene matches: 13. CDR3 size: 16 residues. The CDR3 DNA follows: TGTGCCAGCCGTGATTCCGGGGGGGCCGCCACAGATACGCAGTATTTT. Amino acid sequence: CASRDSGGAATDTQYF. The full variable domain, rest sourced from reference TRBV19 and TRBJ2-3, is DGGITQSPKYLFRKEGQNVTLSCEQNLNHDAMYWYRQDPGQGLRLIYYSQIVNDFQKGDIAEGYSVSREKKESFPLTVTSAQKNPTAFYLCASRDSGGAATDTQYFGPGTRLTVL.